Shown below are 5 T cell receptor beta chains from a single sample sequenced in a study of early T cells in non-severe SARS-CoV-2 infection. TCRdb recomputed calls from the 5' RACE reads with MiXCR, one row per CDR3 protein. Of tens of thousands of distinct CDR3 sequences listed, 13% to 15% were seen once; the top ten hold around 5.8%. Sequencing was performed on whole blood. The receptors shown here come from an adult who was a healthcare worker with PCR-confirmed SARS-CoV-2 infection or an uninfected control (not recorded which).

The genes are TRBV5-1 and TRBJ2-7, with D possibly TRBD2 on 5 matching bases. Trimming stripped 0 bases from V and 2 bases from J, with 9 bases between. Germline-derived CDR1 and CDR2 are SGHRS and YFSETQ. The CDR3 is 14 amino acids. Here the CDR3 reads CASSLEGGTYEQYF. In DNA, the CDR3 is TGCGCCAGCAGCTTGGAAGGAGGAACCTACGAGCAGTACTTC.

This chain uses TRBV7-9 with TRBJ2-3; perhaps TRBD1 as D (5 bases). V was clipped by 5 bases and J by 1 base, with 10 bases between them. Germline V gene sequence: CDR1 SEHNR, CDR2 FQNEAQ (reference sequence). The CDR3 is 14 amino acids. The chain's CDR3 is CASSQVGRTDTQYF. The CDR3, as DNA: TGTGCCAGCAGCCAGGTGGGGCGCACAGATACGCAGTATTTT.

This clonotype was counted only a few times. The J gene is TRBJ1-4, the V gene TRBV24-1, with D perhaps matching TRBD1 (5 bases). The CDR3 totals 13 residues. Germline V gene sequence: CDR1 KGHDR, CDR2 SFDVKD. Deletions cut 7 bases from V and 5 bases from J, with 10 bases between. The CDR3 loop is CATSRDLNEKLFF. The CDR3 DNA sequence: TGTGCCACCAGCAGGGACCTCAATGAAAAACTGTTTTTT.

This rearrangement joins TRBV29-1 to TRBJ1-1, with TRBD1 as a possible D gene (5 bases). The CDR3 has 17 residues. Germline V gives CDR1 SQVTM, CDR2 ANQGSEA. Trimming removed 3 bases from V and 1 base from J, with 21 bases in between. CDR3 amino acids: CSVDPNSLLTENTEAFF. The CDR3 coding sequence is TGCAGCGTTGACCCCAATTCCCTCTTGACAGAGAACACTGAAGCTTTCTTT. Based on the CDR3 plus reference TRBV29-1 and TRBJ1-1, the full variable domain is SAVISQKPSRDICQRGTSLTIQCQVDSQVTMMFWYRQQPGQSLTLIATANQGSEATYESGFVIDKFPISRPNLTFSTLTVSNMSPEDSSIYLCSVDPNSLLTENTEAFFGQGTRLTVV.

A few counts support this clonotype. The chain combines TRBV9 with TRBJ2-1; 14 positions agree with TRBD2. Germline loops: CDR1 SGDLS, CDR2 YYNGEE. Trimming cost V 3 bases and J 9 bases; bases outside gene matches: 8. This CDR3 has 16 residues. CDR3 in amino acids: CASSATGTSGGLEQFF. The CDR3 nucleotides are TGTGCCAGCAGCGCCACAGGGACTAGCGGGGGCCTTGAGCAGTTCTTC.